The 5 T cell receptor beta chains below were found in one sample sequenced in a study of shared clonotypes between healthy human individuals. The protocol was immunoSEQ multiplex PCR, while the TCRdb copy is restricted to in-frame clones and leaves out a portion. The sample consists of 75,000 to 100,000 clones, around 47% of them appearing once. The sample taken for sequencing was PBMCs. The receptor source for this set is a woman aged 40 to 50 in good health. Some clones in this sample may be carry-over from other donors' samples.

The V and J genes are TRBV5-6 and TRBJ1-5, with D unresolved. The CDR3 sequence is 15 residues long. V lost 2 bases and J 5 bases, leaving 14 bases between the germline ends. CDR1 and CDR2 (germline): SGHDT, YYEEEE. The DNA for the CDR3 is TGTGCCAGCAGCTTTGGGCCGGCGGCGTATCAGCCCCAGCATTTT. It codes for CASSFGPAAYQPQHF.

The rearrangement links TRBV6-5 to TRBJ2-7; TRBD2 matches at 11 bases. CDR3 length: 15 residues. Germline-derived CDR1 and CDR2 are MNHEY and SVGAGI. The V segment lost 6 bases and the J segment 6 bases; nucleotides outside the gene matches: 10. The CDR3 sequence is CASSRQLAGGSEQYF. CDR3 bases: TGTGCCAGCAGCCGACAGCTAGCGGGAGGTTCCGAGCAGTACTTC.

A word on this clone: Germline and junction disagree at one end, which may indicate a read error. This same CDR3 is encoded by further DNA sequences in the sample. This chain links TRBV30 with TRBJ2-5, with unresolved D. The J call may be in error: the DNA end matches TRBJ2-7 better. CDR3 length: 15 residues. CDR1 is GTSNPN, CDR2 SVGIG, per germline (reference sequence). CDR3 sequence: CAWSVIEYGSYEQYF. The CDR3 region has the DNA TGCGCCTGGAGTGTAATAGAGTATGGGTCCTACGAGCAGTACTTC.

The rearrangement links TRBV28 to TRBJ1-5; 8 bases line up with TRBD1. V lost 5 bases and J lost 3; bases outside the gene matches: 9. Germline V CDR1 and CDR2: MDHEN, SYDVKM. The CDR3 is made up of 16 amino acids. CDR3 DNA: TGTGCCAGCAGTCCATCAGGGGGCGCGAACAATCAGCCCCAGCATTTT. Protein: CASSPSGGANNQPQHF.

This chain joins TRBV7-2 and TRBJ2-7; no definite D call. CDR1 and CDR2 from the germline V gene are SGHTA and FQGNSA. The length of the CDR3 is 13 residues. Trimming cost V 5 bases and J 6 bases, with 14 bases left between them. As DNA, the CDR3 is TGTGCCAGCAGCCCCAGCCCGTCGATCGAGCAGTACTTC. It translates to CASSPSPSIEQYF.